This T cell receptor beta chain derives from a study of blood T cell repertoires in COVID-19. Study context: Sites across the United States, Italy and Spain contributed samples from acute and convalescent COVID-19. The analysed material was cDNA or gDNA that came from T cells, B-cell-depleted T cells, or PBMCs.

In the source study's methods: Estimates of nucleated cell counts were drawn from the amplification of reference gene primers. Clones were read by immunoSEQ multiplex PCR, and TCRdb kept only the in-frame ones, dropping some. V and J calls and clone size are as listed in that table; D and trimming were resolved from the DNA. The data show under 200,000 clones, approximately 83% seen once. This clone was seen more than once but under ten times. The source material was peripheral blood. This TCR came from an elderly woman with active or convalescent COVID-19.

The CDR3 nucleotides read TGCGCCAGCAGCCCCCGCGGGCCGGGGGACGTAGATGGCTACACCTTC. Protein: CASSPRGPGDVDGYTF. The genes are TRBV5-1 and TRBJ1-2; the D gene is possibly TRBD1 (5 bases). V was clipped by 4 bases and J by 6 bases, with 22 bases between them. The CDR3 covers 16 residues. Germline lookup yields CDR1 SGHRS and CDR2 YFSETQ.